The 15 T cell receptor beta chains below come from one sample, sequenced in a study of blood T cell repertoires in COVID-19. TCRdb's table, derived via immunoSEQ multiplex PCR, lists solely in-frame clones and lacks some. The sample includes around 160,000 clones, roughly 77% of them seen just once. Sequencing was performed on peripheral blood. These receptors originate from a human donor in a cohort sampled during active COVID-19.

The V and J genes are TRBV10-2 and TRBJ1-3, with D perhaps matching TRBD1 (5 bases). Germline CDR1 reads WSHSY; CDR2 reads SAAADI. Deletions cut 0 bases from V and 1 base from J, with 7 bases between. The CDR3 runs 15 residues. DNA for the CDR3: TGCGCCAGCAGTGAGTCCAGGGTTTCTGGAAACACCATATATTTT. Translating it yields CASSESRVSGNTIYF.

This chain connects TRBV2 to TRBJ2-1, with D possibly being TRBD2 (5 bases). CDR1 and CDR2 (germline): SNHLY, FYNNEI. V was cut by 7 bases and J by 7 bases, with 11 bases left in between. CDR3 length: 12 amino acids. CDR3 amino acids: CASTGTGNEQFF. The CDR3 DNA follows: TGTGCCAGCACCGGAACGGGGAATGAGCAGTTCTTC.

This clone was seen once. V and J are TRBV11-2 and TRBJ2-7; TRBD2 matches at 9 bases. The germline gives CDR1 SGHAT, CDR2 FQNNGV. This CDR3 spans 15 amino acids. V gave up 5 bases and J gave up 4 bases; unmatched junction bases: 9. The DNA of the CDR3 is TGTGCCAGCAGCGTCAGTAGCGGGAGTGGGTACGAGCAGTACTTC. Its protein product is CASSVSSGSGYEQYF.

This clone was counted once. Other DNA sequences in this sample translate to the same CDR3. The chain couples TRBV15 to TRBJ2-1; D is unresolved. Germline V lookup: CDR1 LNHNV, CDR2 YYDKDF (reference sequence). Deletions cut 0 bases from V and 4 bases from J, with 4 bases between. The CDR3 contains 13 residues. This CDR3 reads CATSRESYNEQFF. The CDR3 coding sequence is TGTGCCACCAGCAGAGAATCGTACAATGAGCAGTTCTTC.

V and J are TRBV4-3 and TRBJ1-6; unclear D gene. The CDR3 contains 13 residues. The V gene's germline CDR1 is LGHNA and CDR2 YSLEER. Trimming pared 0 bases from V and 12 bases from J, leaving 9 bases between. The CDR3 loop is CASSQDRSQPLHF. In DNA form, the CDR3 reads TGCGCCAGCAGCCAAGATCGGTCCCAACCCCTCCACTTT.

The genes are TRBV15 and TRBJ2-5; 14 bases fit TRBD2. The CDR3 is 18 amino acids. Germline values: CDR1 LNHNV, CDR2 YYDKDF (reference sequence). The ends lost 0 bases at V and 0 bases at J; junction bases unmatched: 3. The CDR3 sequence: CATSRDRTSGGYQETQYF. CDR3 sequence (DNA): TGTGCCACCAGCAGAGATCGGACTAGCGGGGGGTACCAAGAGACCCAGTACTTC.

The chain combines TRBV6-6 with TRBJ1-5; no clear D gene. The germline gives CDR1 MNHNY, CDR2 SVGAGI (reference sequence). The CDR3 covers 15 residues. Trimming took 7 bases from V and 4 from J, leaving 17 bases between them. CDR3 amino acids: CASTIVGRENQPQHF. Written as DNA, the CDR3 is TGTGCCAGCACCATCGTCGGGAGGGAGAATCAGCCCCAGCATTTT.

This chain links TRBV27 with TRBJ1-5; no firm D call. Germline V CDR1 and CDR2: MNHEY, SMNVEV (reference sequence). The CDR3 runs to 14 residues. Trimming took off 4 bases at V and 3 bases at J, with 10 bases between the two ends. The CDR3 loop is CASSSPGVNQPQHF. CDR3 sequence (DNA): TGTGCCAGCAGTTCCCCCGGGGTCAATCAGCCCCAGCATTTT.

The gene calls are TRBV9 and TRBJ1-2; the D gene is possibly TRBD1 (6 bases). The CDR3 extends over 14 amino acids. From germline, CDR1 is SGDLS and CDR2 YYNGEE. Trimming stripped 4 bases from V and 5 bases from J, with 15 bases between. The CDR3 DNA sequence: TGTGCCAGCAGCCCCGAATTCACAGGGTATGGCTACACCTTC. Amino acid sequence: CASSPEFTGYGYTF.

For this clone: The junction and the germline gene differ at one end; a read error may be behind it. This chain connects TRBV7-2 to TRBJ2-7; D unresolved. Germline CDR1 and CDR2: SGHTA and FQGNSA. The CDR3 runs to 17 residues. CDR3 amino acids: CASSPRGDVGTSYKQYF. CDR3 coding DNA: TGTGCCAGCAGCCCCCGAGGAGACGTAGGTACTTCCTACAAGCAGTACTTC.

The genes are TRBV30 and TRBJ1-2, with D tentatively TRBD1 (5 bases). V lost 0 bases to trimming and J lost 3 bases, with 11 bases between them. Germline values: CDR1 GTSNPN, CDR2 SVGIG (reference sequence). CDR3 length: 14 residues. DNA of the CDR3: TGTGCCTGGAGTGTACCGGGCAGGGACTATGGCTACACCTTC. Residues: CAWSVPGRDYGYTF.

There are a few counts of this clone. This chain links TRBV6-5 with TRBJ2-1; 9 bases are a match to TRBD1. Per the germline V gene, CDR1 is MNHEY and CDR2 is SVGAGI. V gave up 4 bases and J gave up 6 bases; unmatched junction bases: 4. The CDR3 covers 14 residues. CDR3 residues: CASSSGTGRNEQFF. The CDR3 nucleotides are TGTGCCAGCAGTTCCGGGACAGGGCGCAATGAGCAGTTCTTC.

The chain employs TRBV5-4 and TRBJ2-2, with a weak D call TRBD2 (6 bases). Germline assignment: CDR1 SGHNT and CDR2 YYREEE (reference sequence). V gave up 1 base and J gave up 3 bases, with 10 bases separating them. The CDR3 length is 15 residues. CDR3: CASSLSSAYTGELFF. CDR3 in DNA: TGTGCCAGCAGCTTGTCTAGCGCCTACACCGGGGAGCTGTTTTTT.

The CDR3 region has the DNA TGTGCCATCAGTGATTGGTACAGGGGATATAACTATGGCTACACCTTC. This codes for CAISDWYRGYNYGYTF. The V and J genes are TRBV10-3 and TRBJ1-2, with 7 bases aligning to TRBD1. V was clipped by 3 bases and J by 1 base; unmatched bases: 8. This CDR3 has 16 residues. Germline values: CDR1 ENHRY, CDR2 SYGVKD.

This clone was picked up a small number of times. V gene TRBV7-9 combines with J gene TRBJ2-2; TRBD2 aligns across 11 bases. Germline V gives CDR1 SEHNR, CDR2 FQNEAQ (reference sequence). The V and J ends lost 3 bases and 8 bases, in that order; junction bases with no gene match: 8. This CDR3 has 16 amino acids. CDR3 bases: TGTGCCAGCAGCTTCCCGGGACTAGCGGCCGAAGGGGAGCTGTTTTTT. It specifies CASSFPGLAAEGELFF.